This T cell receptor (beta chain) is drawn from a study of T-cell reconstitution after alpha-beta-depleted transplantation in children. This clonotype was detected a few times. The antigen is unknown. The library targeted TCRbeta and was prepared with unique molecular identifiers. TCRdb passed the PCR reads through MiXCR, listing each CDR3 protein once. The sample lists hundreds of thousands of distinct CDR3 sequences; 10% to 15% were seen once. Study-wide results and caveats: Some patients owed their high day-60 TCRbeta diversity to surviving recipient T cells and thymic progenitors. Among T cells one year after transplant, newly produced cells accounted for most counts and diversity. At around two months after transplant, the alpha-beta T cells were reportedly derived from several hundred expanded clones that came from non-depleted graft cells.

The CDR3 contains 15 residues. CDR1 MNHEY and CDR2 SVGEGT come from the germline V gene. V lost 2 bases, J lost 4 bases, and 5 bases stayed unmatched. This material consisted of PBMCs, mostly from graft donor cells, taken 360 days after TCRalphabeta/CD19-depleted stem cell transplant. This chain joins TRBV6-2 or TRBV6-3 and TRBJ2-5; 9 bases map to TRBD1. The receptor was isolated from a male patient younger than 18 who had a stem cell transplant for acute myeloid leukemia, so the T cells may come from the graft donor. CDR3: CASSYPGTGRETQYF. CDR3 DNA: TGTGCCAGCAGTTACCCCGGGACAGGGAGAGAGACCCAGTACTTC.